One and the same sample provided the 3 T cell receptor beta chains below, sequenced in a study of cytomegalovirus exposure and HLA in healthy donors. The primer mix had 60 Vbeta and 13 Jbeta primers. Sequencing was performed with immunoSEQ multiplex PCR; in TCRdb, only in-frame clones are kept and a portion is missing. This table holds some 140,000 clones, approximately 85% found once. Sequencing was carried out using PBMCs. Receptors originate from a woman in her thirties in good health and CMV-seropositive.

The chain employs TRBV30 and TRBJ2-7, with 7 bases matching TRBD1. Germline-derived CDR1 and CDR2 are GTSNPN and SVGIG (reference sequence). The length of the CDR3 is 15 residues. V lost 3 bases and J lost 1; bases outside the gene matches: 9. In DNA form, the CDR3 reads TGTGCCTGGAGAGGGGGCCCTGCCCATTCCTACGAGCAGTACTTC. It codes for CAWRGGPAHSYEQYF.

The gene calls are TRBV6-1 and TRBJ2-1; 9 bases align to TRBD1. The trim removed 2 bases at V and 4 bases at J, leaving 6 bases unmatched. Germline loops: CDR1 MNHNS, CDR2 SASEGT. This CDR3 contains 16 residues. The DNA for the CDR3 is TGTGCCAGCAGTGAACCGGACAGGGGTTCTTACAATGAGCAGTTCTTC. It is translated as CASSEPDRGSYNEQFF.

The V gene is TRBV6-6, the J gene TRBJ2-3, with 7 bases matching TRBD2. Germline values: CDR1 MNHNY, CDR2 SVGAGI (reference sequence). V shed 2 bases, J shed 2 bases, and the junction held 4 bases outside the gene matches. The CDR3 covers 15 residues. This CDR3 reads CASSYGGTNTDTQYF. As DNA, the CDR3 is TGTGCCAGCAGTTACGGAGGGACTAACACAGATACGCAGTATTTT.